Sequencing of this T cell receptor (beta chain) was carried out in a study of blood T cell repertoires in COVID-19 (TCRdb year 2020). With respect to the entire study: Samples covering the acute and convalescent phases of COVID-19 were provided by collaborators in the United States, Italy and Spain. Where HLA class I and class II types were available, the types were taken from metadata supplied by the sample provider, not from assay-based typing. The prospective study material was composed of cDNA or gDNA derived from T cells, B-cell-depleted T cells, or PBMCs. The sample metadata nearly always contained a de-identified subject ID, COVID-19 status, age in years and sex. Samples came from the ongoing ImmuneRACE study (first 160 participants) plus 1,254 subjects from 6 global collaborators. The repertoires were released in a freely available public database intended as a resource for research on the immune response to SARS-CoV-2. Deeply sampled blood TCRbeta repertoires from subjects exposed to, actively infected with, or recovered from COVID-19 were included in the dataset.

The CDR3, cysteine through phenylalanine, is 16 amino acids long. Only the CDR3 DNA is retained, 48 bases long and in frame from the first base. According to the germline V gene, CDR1 reads MNHEY and CDR2 reads SVGEGT. Trimming takes 1 base off V and 4 bases off J; junction bases not matched to a gene: 10. TCRbeta CDR3 regions were amplified from genomic DNA by means of the immunoSEQ Assay, a bias-controlled multiplex PCR. In the paper's pipeline: Nucleated cell counts per sample were estimated from amplification of reference gene primers within the assay. Sequence reads were collapsed and filtered to measure the absolute abundance of every unique TCRbeta CDR3 rearrangement. For each sample, productive Simpson clonality was calculated as the square root of Simpson's diversity index across productive rearrangements. Imported from immuneACCESS, the table was reduced by TCRdb to in-frame sequences with V and J called. These copies leave out some clones; in studies compared against another copy, an unresolved V gene accounts for under half, and the cause of the remainder is not known. The D gene and trimming were derived from the DNA, and the V and J assignments and clone size from that table. Across this sample there are 250,000 to 350,000 clones, with about 85% seen only once. 0.87% of the sample belongs to the ten largest clones.

One collaborating source in Seattle enrolled patients while the patients were actively infected and followed the patients over time throughout the course of disease. Collaborating institutions collected whole blood in K2EDTA tubes following their own protocols. For TCRbeta analysis, collaborators shipped samples as frozen whole blood, isolated PBMCs, or DNA extracted from either of those sample types. Overall results and qualifications from the work: The quantity of clinical and demographic metadata differed by source and by participant and was supplied without curation.

Concerning this clone: This clone's antigen is unknown. No quality values exist for individual bases; no much larger clone is one base distant.

In this chain, TRBV6-2 or TRBV6-3 is recombined with TRBJ2-7; TRBD1 fits 7 bases in the junction. The sequenced sample was peripheral blood. This sequence was found in a human donor with COVID-19, enrolled during active disease. The donor label of this sample is uncertain. The DNA is as follows: TGTGCCAGCAGTTACTATCACCTAGACAGGGTTTACGAGCAGTACTTC. It encodes CASSYYHLDRVYEQYF.